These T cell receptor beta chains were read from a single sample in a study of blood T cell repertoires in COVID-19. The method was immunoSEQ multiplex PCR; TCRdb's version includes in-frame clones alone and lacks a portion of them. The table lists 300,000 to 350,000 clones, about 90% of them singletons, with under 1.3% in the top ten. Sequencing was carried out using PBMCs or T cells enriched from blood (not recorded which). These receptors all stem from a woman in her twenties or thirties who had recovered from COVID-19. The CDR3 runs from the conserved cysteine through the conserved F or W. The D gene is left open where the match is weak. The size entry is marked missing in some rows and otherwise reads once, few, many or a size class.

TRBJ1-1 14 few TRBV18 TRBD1 CASSPRTGSTEAFF TGTGCCAGCTCACCCCGGACAGGGAGCACTGAAGCTTTCTTT
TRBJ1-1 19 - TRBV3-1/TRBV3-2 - CASSQDLGGQARMNTEAFF TGTGCCAGCAGCCAAGATCTGGGGGGGCAGGCAAGAATGAACACTGAAGCTTTCTTT
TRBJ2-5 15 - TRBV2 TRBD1 CASSRTIQGRETQYF TGTGCCAGCAGTCGAACTATACAGGGGCGGGAGACCCAGTACTTC
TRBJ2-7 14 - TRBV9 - CASSEGGGYYEQYF TGTGCCAGCAGCGAGGGAGGGGGTTACTACGAGCAGTACTTC
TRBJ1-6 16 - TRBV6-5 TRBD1 CASSWDSLVSNSPLHF TGTGCCAGCAGTTGGGACAGCCTCGTGTCTAATTCACCCCTCCACTTT
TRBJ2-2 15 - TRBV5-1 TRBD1 CASSTQGMNTGELFF TGCGCCAGCAGCACACAGGGGATGAACACCGGGGAGCTGTTTTTT
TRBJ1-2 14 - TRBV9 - CASSPGGAHYGYTF TGTGCCAGCAGCCCTGGGGGGGCCCACTATGGCTACACCTTC
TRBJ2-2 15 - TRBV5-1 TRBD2 CASSLLAGVTGELFF TGCGCCAGCAGCTTACTAGCGGGGGTTACCGGGGAGCTGTTTTTT
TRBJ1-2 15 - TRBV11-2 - CASSPEFRAGYGYTF TGTGCCAGCAGCCCCGAATTCCGGGCGGGCTATGGCTACACCTTC
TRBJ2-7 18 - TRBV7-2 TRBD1 CASSLGGLWGQRAYEQYF TGTGCCAGCAGCTTAGGGGGCTTATGGGGACAGAGGGCCTACGAGCAGTACTTC
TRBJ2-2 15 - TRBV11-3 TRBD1 CASSPDRASTGELFF TGTGCCAGCAGCCCGGACAGGGCATCAACCGGGGAGCTGTTTTTT
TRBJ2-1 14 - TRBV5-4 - CASSLRGIYNEQFF TGTGCCAGCAGCTTAAGGGGTATCTACAATGAGCAGTTCTTC
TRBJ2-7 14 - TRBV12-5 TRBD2 CASGRPGLPLEQYF TGTGCTAGTGGGAGACCGGGACTACCCCTGGAGCAGTACTTC
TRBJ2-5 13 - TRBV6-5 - CASRRQVEETQYF TGTGCCAGCAGGCGACAGGTGGAAGAGACCCAGTACTTC
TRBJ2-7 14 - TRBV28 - CASNRAGRSYEQYF TGTGCCAGCAACCGTGCGGGGCGATCCTACGAGCAGTACTTC
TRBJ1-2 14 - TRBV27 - CASSRTPGGGGYTF TGTGCCAGCAGCCGAACCCCGGGGGGGGGTGGCTACACCTTC
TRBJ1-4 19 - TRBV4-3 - CASSQSSLRRGSTNEKLFF TGCGCCAGCAGCCAATCCTCCCTGAGGCGCGGATCGACTAATGAAAAACTGTTTTTT
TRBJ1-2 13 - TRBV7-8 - CASSPGANYGYTF TGTGCCAGCAGCCCCGGGGCTAACTATGGCTACACCTTC
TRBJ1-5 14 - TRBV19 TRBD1 CASGQGISNQPQHF TGTGCCAGCGGACAGGGCATTAGCAATCAGCCCCAGCATTTT
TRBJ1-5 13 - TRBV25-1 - CASSAGGRQPQHF TGTGCCAGCAGTGCTGGGGGCCGTCAGCCCCAGCATTTT
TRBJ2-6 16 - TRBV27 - CASCRGLGSGANVLTF TGTGCCAGCTGTCGGGGTCTCGGCTCTGGGGCCAACGTCCTGACTTTC
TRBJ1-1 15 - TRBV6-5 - CASSTPGGGGTEAFF TGTGCCAGCAGTACTCCGGGAGGGGGAGGGACTGAAGCTTTCTTT
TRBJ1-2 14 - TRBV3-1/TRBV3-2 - CASSQEGALYGYTF TGTGCCAGCAGCCAAGAGGGAGCCTTGTATGGCTACACCTTC
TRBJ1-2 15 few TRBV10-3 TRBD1 CAISSGQGLYYGYTF TGTGCCATCAGTTCGGGACAGGGGTTATACTATGGCTACACCTTC
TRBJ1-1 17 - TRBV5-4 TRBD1 CASSLLTSGQGRTEAFF TGTGCCAGCAGCTTGTTAACTTCGGGACAGGGCAGGACTGAAGCTTTCTTT
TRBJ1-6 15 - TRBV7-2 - CASSLGSTQGSPLHF TGTGCCAGCAGCTTAGGATCGACGCAGGGATCACCCCTCCACTTT
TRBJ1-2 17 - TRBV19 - CASSISPGGTLLYGYTF TGTGCCAGTAGTATTTCACCCGGCGGGACGCTCCTCTATGGCTACACCTTC
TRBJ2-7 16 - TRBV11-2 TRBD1 CASRPRGDRSTYEQYF TGTGCCAGCAGGCCGAGGGGGGACAGGTCCACCTACGAGCAGTACTTC
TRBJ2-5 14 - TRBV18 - CASSATGTQETQYF TGTGCCAGCTCCGCGACAGGTACCCAAGAGACCCAGTACTTC